Included here is one T cell receptor (beta chain) sequence, with context. This clone came up a few times. Its antigen target is currently unknown. No quality values exist for individual bases; no much larger clone is one base distant. Taken from cysteine to phenylalanine, the CDR3 has 12 residues. The retained sequence is limited to the CDR3, 36 bases, with the frame set at the first base. V ends up 4 bases short and J 12 bases short, with an unmatched junction base count of 4. According to the germline V gene (reference sequence), CDR1 reads GTSNPN and CDR2 reads SVGIG. The immunoSEQ Assay was the method used to sequence TCRbeta CDR3 regions. After extraction, genomic DNA underwent amplification by bias-controlled multiplex PCR, followed by high-throughput sequencing. On the authors' methods: To quantify the absolute abundance of every unique TCRbeta CDR3 region, sequences were collapsed and filtered. Usable DNA was measured by amplifying reference genes present in all nucleated cells, and TCRbeta template counts were normalized to that usable DNA to estimate T cell fraction. Repertoire TCRs were annotated as SARS-CoV-2-specific by exact matching of V gene, CDR3 amino acid sequence and J gene to a known reactive TCR set. The reference SARS-CoV-2 TCR set was obtained from MIRA and was filtered for enrichment in COVID-19-positive ImmuneCODE repertoires, whereby public or cross-reactive TCRs were removed. Using the MIRA antigens, annotated TCRs were further analysed by specific ORF or by position within an ORF. Breadth was defined as the number of annotated unique rearrangements divided by the total number of unique productive rearrangements, and depth was defined as the summed frequency of the annotated unique rearrangements. Group comparisons of TCR breadth used two-sided Wilcoxon rank-sum tests. TCRdb retrieved this table from immuneACCESS and kept in-frame rearrangements only. Not all clones are present; in checked studies, unresolved V genes account for under half, and no reason is known for the remainder. The V and J calls and clone size come from that table; D and trimming were worked out from the DNA. This sample holds some 340,000 clones; approximately 86% were observed only once. More than 1.5% of the sample comes from the top ten.

The intended sense of this specimen's treatment or condition label: around 19 received Ad26.COV2.S at low or high dose, single or two shots; several received placebo; per-sample allocation not given. For vaccine and placebo recipients, the sequenced repertoires came from samples collected on day 63 after the first injection. Between 29 July and 7 August 2020, Cohort 1b enrolled 25 adults aged 18-55 years at one site in Boston, USA. Ad26.COV2.S was a replication-incompetent adenovirus type 26 vector that expressed a prefusion-stabilized SARS-CoV-2 spike protein derived from the original Wuhan strain. These data originate in a study of Ad26.COV2.S vaccination and SARS-CoV-2 variants (TCRdb year 2021). Some background on the complete study: Donors in the vaccine arm were drawn from COV1001, a phase I-IIa trial of Ad26.COV2.S in healthy adults that was multicentre, randomized, double-blind and placebo-controlled. Trial participants were randomized into five groups of five, in which low-dose or high-dose Ad26.COV2.S was given once or twice, or placebo was given on both occasions. TCRbeta repertoire sequencing served as the tool for gauging how specific and how broad the SARS-CoV-2-reactive T cell receptors were following Ad26.COV2.S vaccination. Dosing of Ad26.COV2.S was intramuscular, at either 5x10^10 or 1x10^11 viral particles, delivered as one shot or as two shots spaced 56 days apart. The TCR-sequenced set comprised approximately 30 samples: approximately 19 Ad26.COV2.S vaccine recipients, 5 placebo recipients and 8 SARS-CoV-2 convalescent individuals. Investigators did not know the trial group allocation while performing experiments and assessing outcomes. Broad study findings and their caveats: According to the authors, total T cell responses may have been underestimated by the TCR breadth and depth analyses. Comparing responses between vaccine doses or regimens was not something the study was powered to do. Vaccine and placebo recipients had comparable non-spike TCR breadth, which fits with the vaccine containing only spike. Compared with placebo recipients, Ad26.COV2.S recipients showed higher spike-specific TCR breadth (P = 0.0014). After vaccination, spike-specific CD8+ and CD4+ T cell responses were reported to show substantial breadth.

The chain is assembled from TRBV30 and TRBJ1-6, with 9 central nucleotides matching TRBD1. This clonotype was obtained from a person aged 18 to 59 who received the Ad26.COV2.S COVID-19 vaccine or a placebo. The input for sequencing was peripheral blood, taken in a trial of Ad26.COV2.S vaccine versus placebo. The nucleotide sequence is given as TGTGCCTGGATACGGGACAGGGAACCCCTCCACTTT. It codes for CAWIRDREPLHF.